The present entry profiles one TCR beta chain with its context. The TCR beta cDNA libraries carried unique molecular identifiers. Input populations of roughly 0.85 to 11 million T cells gave rise to some 500,000 cDNA molecules. TCRdb fed the PCR reads into MiXCR, producing one record per CDR3 protein. The profile shows around 400,000 distinct CDR3 sequences, 39% of them singletons. The data belong to a study of post-analysis software for immune sequencing data. The TCR originated in a girl aged 2 to 9 with multiple sclerosis. Sequences were obtained from blood.

CDR3 protein: CASSLPGKSTDTQYF. The CDR3 nucleotides are TGTGCCAGCAGCCTCCCGGGGAAGAGCACAGATACGCAGTATTTT. The chain has TRBV9 and TRBJ2-3; tentative D call: TRBD2 (5 bases). The CDR3 has 15 residues. Germline V gene sequence: CDR1 SGDLS, CDR2 YYNGEE. V lost 4 bases and J lost 0, with 12 bases in between.